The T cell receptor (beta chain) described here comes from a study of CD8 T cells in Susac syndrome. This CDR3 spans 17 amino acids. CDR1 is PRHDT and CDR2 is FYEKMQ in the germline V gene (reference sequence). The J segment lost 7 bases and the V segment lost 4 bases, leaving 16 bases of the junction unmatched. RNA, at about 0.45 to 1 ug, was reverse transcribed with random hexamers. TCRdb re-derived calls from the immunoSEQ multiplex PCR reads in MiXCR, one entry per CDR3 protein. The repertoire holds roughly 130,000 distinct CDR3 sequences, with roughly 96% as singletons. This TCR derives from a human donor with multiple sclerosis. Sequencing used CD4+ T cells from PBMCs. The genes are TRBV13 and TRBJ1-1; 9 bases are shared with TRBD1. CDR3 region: CASSSRTRTGEKGEAFF. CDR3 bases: TGTGCCAGCAGCTCCCGGACCAGGACAGGGGAGAAGGGTGAAGCTTTCTTT.